Listed here is a single TCR beta chain. Original processing methods: Estimates of nucleated cell counts were drawn from the amplification of reference gene primers. Repertoires were generated with immunoSEQ multiplex PCR, while TCRdb's copy carries only in-frame clones and drops some. The DNA was the basis for D and trimming; V, J and clone size are from that table. Counted here are about 260,000 clones, roughly nine tenths occurring once; the ten biggest clones make up about 4%. These data originate in a study of blood T cell repertoires in COVID-19. Study overall: The origin of the acute and convalescent COVID-19 samples was the United States, Italy and Spain. T cells, B-cell-depleted T cells, or PBMCs supplied cDNA or gDNA.

The V gene end was trimmed by 8 bases and the J gene end by 8 bases; junction bases not matched to a gene: 10. The V gene's germline CDR1 is SGHAT and CDR2 FQNNGV. The length of the CDR3 is 15 residues. The sequence came from a man aged 55-75 years who had recovered from COVID-19. Sequencing was done on a sample of peripheral blood. The V and J genes are TRBV11-2 and TRBJ1-4, with 11 bases aligning to TRBD1. In DNA form, the CDR3 reads TGTGCCAGCGGGAAGGGACAGGGGGGTAGGGAAAAACTGTTTTTT. Translating gives CASGKGQGGREKLFF.